Shown below are 5 T cell receptor beta chains from a single sample sequenced in a study of chemoradiotherapy in HPV16-positive cancers. Produced via immunoSEQ multiplex PCR; TCRdb's table is partial and in-frame only. This table holds some 3,400 clones, around 94% found once. The input for sequencing was tumor tissue, taken from a patient who underwent chemoradiotherapy. Receptor source: a human donor with HPV-associated anogenital cancer.

To note about this clone: Germline and junction disagree at one end, which may indicate a read error. Different DNA sequences within this sample yield the same CDR3. The gene calls are TRBV6-5 and TRBJ2-1; TRBD2 aligns across 8 bases. The germline CDR1 and CDR2 sequences are MNHEY and SVGAGI. The CDR3 length is 15 residues. The CDR3 is CASSYRREGRHEQFF. CDR3 in DNA: TGTGCTAGCAGTTACCGACGGGAGGGCCGCCATGAGCAGTTCTTC.

V usage is TRBV13 and J usage is TRBJ1-1; D gene ambiguous. The length of the CDR3 is 16 residues. V was clipped by 2 bases and J by 0 bases, with 13 bases between them. Germline V gives CDR1 PRHDT, CDR2 FYEKMQ (reference sequence). As DNA, the CDR3 is TGTGCCAGCAGCTTACGAGGAGCGGGATTGAACACTGAAGCTTTCTTT. Its protein is CASSLRGAGLNTEAFF.

The chain is built from TRBV7-3 and TRBJ2-1; D might be TRBD2 (6 bases). The CDR3 has 15 residues. V was pared by 1 base and J by 6 bases, with 13 bases between. Per germline, CDR1 SGHTA and CDR2 FQGTGA. DNA of the CDR3: TGTGCCAGCAGCTTAAGCTCCGGGGGTGGCAATGAGCAGTTCTTC. It specifies CASSLSSGGGNEQFF.

The chain combines TRBV5-6 with TRBJ1-2, with 10 bases aligning to TRBD1. Germline V gene sequence: CDR1 SGHDT, CDR2 YYEEEE. The CDR3 sequence is 15 residues long. V shed 4 bases and J 7 bases; nucleotides not matched to a gene: 10. The CDR3 protein is CASSHRDRGRRGYTF. The DNA of the CDR3 is TGTGCCAGCAGCCACCGGGACAGGGGCCGACGTGGCTACACCTTC.

This clone was seen a single time. V usage is TRBV21-1 and J usage is TRBJ1-5; the table's TRBD1 call for D was not verified on the DNA. TRBV21-1 is a known pseudogene. The CDR3 is 16 amino acids. In DNA form, the CDR3 reads TGTGCCAGCAGCCCATTACAGGGATTGAGCAATCAGCCCCAGCATTTT. Its protein product is CASSPLQGLSNQPQHF.